This paragraph covers one T cell receptor beta chain sequence. It lacks a known antigen. Base qualities are not recorded, but no much larger clone differs from it by a single base. The data originate from a study of beta chain features in type 1 diabetes (dated by TCRdb to 2017 to 2018). With regard to the full study: Mean age, gender distribution, total cell number and subset yield did not differ between patients and healthy donors. Across all samples, approximately 100 million sorted cells were examined, and cell number per subset correlated strongly with RNA yield. In the study, recently diagnosed type 1 diabetes patients and matched healthy donors were compared on the TCRB repertoires of their sorted circulating CD4+ T cell subsets. Naive and central memory subsets were obtained from all 30 or so donors, but regulatory and stem cell-like memory subsets were isolated from only 8 patients and about 8 healthy donors.

The entire amount of isolated RNA was reverse transcribed using the High Capacity cDNA Reverse Transcription Kit, so the sequenced TCRB transcripts were expressed ones. Naive, central memory and regulatory T cell samples underwent deep immunoSEQ sequencing, averaging around 3.6 million total reads per sample. After sorted cells were lysed in RLT buffer, RNA was extracted with DNase-treated RNeasy Micro or Mini kits, with the choice depending on cell number. To prevent cross-contamination, each cell subset was processed individually, whereas patient and healthy donor samples were processed jointly. The immunoSEQ multiplex PCR was used to amplify TCRB sequences from cDNA, yielding 87-bp fragments that span the CDR3 region. The amplicons were sequenced using the Illumina HiSeq platform. The source study handled its data this way. PCR bias was corrected computationally using synthetic template baselines, and reads within Hamming distance 2 were collapsed, with unmergeable singletons discarded. Reads were aligned to IMGT to assign V, D and J genes, CDR3 length, and insertions or deletions at six rearrangement sites. Within each subset, clonotype counts were normalized to sorted cell number, and only after that were true diversity and Gini coefficients computed with the tcR R package. The overlap coefficient, calculated on TCRB nucleotide sequences, was used to quantify repertoire sharing. As a proxy for the pre-selection repertoire, out-of-frame TCRB sequences from naive cells were analyzed. The table was pulled from immuneACCESS by TCRdb, which kept in-frame rearrangements only. Such tables lose some clones; where checked, under half of the loss comes from unresolved V genes, and the rest has no known cause. V and J calls plus clone size are reproduced from that table; the DNA served to infer D and trimming. Recorded for this sample are roughly 370,000 clones; approximately 13% of them occurred a single time. The ten largest make up roughly 0.04% of the sample.

A single peripheral blood draw of around 0.11 L on average was collected from each donor into heparinised tubes. A BD FACSAria II was used to sort naive, central memory, regulatory and stem cell-like memory CD4+ T cells with a panel that included CD45RO, CCR7, CD25, CD127, CD95 and CD27. Purity was above 98% for every sorted population. PBMCs were isolated right away by Lymphoprep density gradient centrifugation and were stained directly, without culture. To minimize batch effects, samples were stained and sorted in pairs, one healthy donor with one patient per experiment. Paper-wide results and their limitations: Because cDNA was sequenced instead of genomic DNA, highly expressing activated cells could be over-represented, though the groups showed no difference in activation or CD3 levels. Shorter templates might have been favored by PCR, but patient and control samples were amplified and corrected together, so both groups would have been affected equally by any skew. At VDJ recombination sites, patients with type 1 diabetes made fewer insertions and deleted more nucleotides, a pattern implying thymic rearrangement abnormalities. Naive, central memory and regulatory TCRB repertoires appeared to be more alike among patients than among healthy donors. HLA sub-analyses involved small numbers of individuals, so any influence of HLA type on TCRB rearrangement remained unresolved. In all four CD4+ subsets, TCRB CDR3 length was moderately but significantly shorter in type 1 diabetes patients.

The receptor was isolated from a man aged 25 to 40 in good health. Sequenced sample: naive CD4+ T cells from blood. Per the publication, the cell subset or site label means: true naive CD4+ T cells.

The DNA is TGTGCCATCAGGGACCTACTCTACAATGAGCAGTTCTTC. Translation gives CAIRDLLYNEQFF. The sequence is built from TRBV10-3 and TRBJ2-1, with the D gene not confidently named. The CDR3 runs 13 amino acids, cysteine and phenylalanine included. The CDR3 DNA has 39 bases and is translated from base 1. Per the germline V gene, ENHRY is the CDR1 and SYGVKD is the CDR2. At the junction V is shortened by 6 bases and J by 3 bases, with 9 bases in between.